This T cell receptor (beta chain) was recovered during a study of early T cells in non-severe SARS-CoV-2 infection. For the study at large: Chains were unpaired, as sequencing was done on bulk RNA from unsorted whole blood. Overall study findings and caveats: Clonotype matching in VDJdb favored anti-spike CD8 responses and did not capture private and CD4 specificities.

Regarding this clonotype: Antigen: not known.

Individually, cDNA molecules had unique molecular identifiers attached to them. TCRdb re-analysed the 5' RACE reads in MiXCR, keeping a single row per CDR3 protein. Counted here are tens of thousands of distinct CDR3 sequences, more than 9% occurring once; the ten biggest clones make up 5% to 8%. Trimming left V 5 bases short and J 5 bases short, with 12 bases between. This CDR3 has 13 residues. The TCR comes from an adult who was a healthcare worker with PCR-confirmed SARS-CoV-2 infection or an uninfected control (not recorded which). V and J are TRBV12-3 or TRBV12-4 and TRBJ1-1; D might be TRBD1 (6 bases). Sequenced input: whole blood. DNA for the CDR3: TGTGCCAGCAGTACCGGACAGATTACTGAAGCTTTCTTT. Translated, it gives CASSTGQITEAFF.